This T cell receptor beta chain was found in a study of Graves' ophthalmopathy and Graves' hyperthyroidism. Study observations and caveats: Blood shared most expanded thyroid clonotypes above 0.001 frequency.

The CDR3 totals 18 residues. From germline, CDR1 is KGHDR and CDR2 SFDVKD. Between the trimmed V and J ends, which lost 11 bases and 0 bases, there was a span of 25 bases. Note on this clonotype: Antigen specificity is unknown.

RNA transcripts yielded amplified TCR beta CDR3 regions. The first-round RT-PCR employed HTBI primers together with the Qiagen OneStep RT-PCR kit. A multiplex PCR was then performed as the second round. One entry per CDR3 protein results from TCRdb running MiXCR on the multiplex PCR reads. The sample lists 650,000 to 900,000 distinct CDR3 sequences; roughly 41% were seen once. Other autoimmune diseases, uncontrolled infections, pregnancy or lactation excluded patients from enrollment. The chain employs TRBV24-1 and TRBJ1-5, with TRBD1 as a possible D gene (5 bases). Sequencing input: peripheral blood. The TCR sequence derives from an adult man with Graves' ophthalmopathy. The CDR3 spells CASSPRAVSIISNQPQHF. The CDR3 DNA sequence: TGTGCCAGCAGCCCCAGGGCAGTATCGATTATTAGCAATCAGCCCCAGCATTTT.